The next 2 T cell receptor beta chains were all read from a single sample in a study of OX40 agonist ivuxolimab in advanced cancers. Repertoires were generated with immunoSEQ multiplex PCR, while TCRdb's copy carries only in-frame clones and drops some. The table records more than 30,000 clones, approximately 90% of them present only once. Material: CD4+ or CD8+ T cells sorted from blood, obtained in a trial of the OX40 agonist ivuxolimab. The receptors were gathered from an adult with an advanced solid tumor such as melanoma, head and neck, liver or kidney cancer.

V and J are TRBV19 and TRBJ2-7; 7 bases agree with TRBD1. The V gene's germline CDR1 is LNHDA and CDR2 SQIVND (reference sequence). This CDR3 comprises 15 residues. Germline trimming cut 4 bases from V and 2 bases from J; bases unmatched to any gene: 8. The DNA of the CDR3 is TGTGCCAGTAGTAAACAGGGGTTTTCCGCCTACGAGCAGTACTTC. This translates into CASSKQGFSAYEQYF. The full variable domain, completed using reference TRBV19 and TRBJ2-7, is DGGITQSPKYLFRKEGQNVTLSCEQNLNHDAMYWYRQDPGQGLRLIYYSQIVNDFQKGDIAEGYSVSREKKESFPLTVTSAQKNPTAFYLCASSKQGFSAYEQYFGPGTRLTVT.

The chain couples TRBV7-6 to TRBJ2-2, with unresolved D. Between the trimmed V and J ends, which lost 0 bases and 3 bases, there was a span of 8 bases. The CDR3 is 15 residues long. CDR1 is SGHVS, CDR2 FNYEAQ, per germline. The CDR3 sequence: CASSLASLYTGELFF. CDR3 DNA: TGTGCCAGCAGCTTAGCGTCCCTATACACCGGGGAGCTGTTTTTT.